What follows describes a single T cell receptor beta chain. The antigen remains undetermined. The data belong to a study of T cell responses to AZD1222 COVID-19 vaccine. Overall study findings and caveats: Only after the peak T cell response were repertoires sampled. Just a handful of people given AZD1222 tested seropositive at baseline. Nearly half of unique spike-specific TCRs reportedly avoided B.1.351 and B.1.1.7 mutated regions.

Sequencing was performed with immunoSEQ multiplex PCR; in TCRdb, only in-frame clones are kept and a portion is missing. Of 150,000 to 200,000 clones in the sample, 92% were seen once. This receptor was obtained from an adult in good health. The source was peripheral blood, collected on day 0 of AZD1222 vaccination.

Here the CDR3 DNA reads TGTGCCAGCAGTTACCTGACAGGGTCGAATGGCTACACCTTC. This sequence encodes CASSYLTGSNGYTF. The chain combines TRBV6-5 with TRBJ1-2, with 7 bases matching TRBD1. Losses at the gene ends were 2 bases for V and 6 bases for J; bases not matched to a gene: 6. The CDR3 runs to 14 residues. Looked up from germline, CDR1 is MNHEY and CDR2 is SVGAGI.